These T cell receptor beta chains were read from a single sample in a study of PD-L1 blockade in urothelial cancer. Some clones are missing from TCRdb's copy, which holds only in-frame ones; the method was immunoSEQ multiplex PCR. The sample has tens of thousands of clones; about 90% are singletons. The sample in question was PBMCs, obtained around atezolizumab (anti-PD-L1) treatment. The source is a man aged 55 to 70 with urothelial cancer. CDR3s include the opening cysteine and the closing phenylalanine or tryptophan. The order of the fields is clone size, V gene, J gene, D gene, CDR3 protein, CDR3 DNA. The D gene is left open where the match is weak. The size of a clone is reported for some rows only, either as once, few or many, or as a class for expanded clones.

>-|TRBV5-6|TRBJ2-4|-
CASSSPQGGDIQYF
TGTGCCAGCAGCTCCCCCCAGGGTGGAGACATTCAGTACTTC
>-|TRBV9|TRBJ2-1|TRBD2
CASSRAGDSYNEQFF
TGTGCCAGCAGCAGAGCGGGAGATTCCTACAATGAGCAGTTCTTC
>-|TRBV7-2|TRBJ1-6|-
CASSLERDSPLHF
TGTGCCAGCAGCTTAGAACGGGATTCACCCCTCCACTTT
>-|TRBV19|TRBJ1-2|TRBD1
CASNDRADGYTF
TGTGCCAGTAATGACAGGGCGGACGGCTACACCTTC
>-|TRBV4-2|TRBJ2-7|-
CASSQEASSSTYEQYF
TGTGCCAGCAGCCAAGAGGCTAGCAGTTCGACTTACGAGCAGTACTTC
>-|TRBV15|TRBJ1-1|TRBD1
CATSRDRTNTEAFF
TGTGCCACCAGCAGGGACAGGACGAACACTGAAGCTTTCTTT
>-|TRBV28|TRBJ1-4|-
CASSPRRETNEKLFF
TGTGCCAGCAGTCCACGGCGGGAAACTAATGAAAAACTGTTTTTT
>-|TRBV7-2|TRBJ2-7|TRBD2
CASSLGLAGGLSYEQYF
TGTGCCAGCAGCCTGGGACTAGCGGGGGGGCTCTCCTACGAGCAGTACTTC
>-|TRBV6-5|TRBJ2-7|-
CASSHDSYEQYF
TGTGCCAGCAGTCACGACAGCTACGAGCAGTACTTC
>-|TRBV4-3|TRBJ1-2|-
CASSQDRRRDPLGYTF
TGCGCCAGCAGCCAAGATCGGCGGAGGGACCCTCTCGGCTACACCTTC
>-|TRBV10-2|TRBJ1-5|-
CASSGTGFQPQHF
TGCGCCAGCAGTGGTACCGGGTTTCAGCCCCAGCATTTT
>-|TRBV27|TRBJ2-5|TRBD1
CASSWVQGASETQYF
TGTGCCAGCAGTTGGGTACAGGGGGCGTCGGAGACCCAGTACTTC
>few|TRBV28|TRBJ2-7|-
CASSLPRTNYEQYF
TGTGCCAGCAGTTTACCCCGGACTAACTACGAGCAGTACTTC
>-|TRBV30|TRBJ2-1|TRBD2
CAWRSTAGDSYNEQFF
TGTGCCTGGAGATCTACAGCGGGGGACTCCTACAATGAGCAGTTCTTC
>once|TRBV21-1|TRBJ2-7|-
CASDPDKKQPEQYF
TGTGCCAGCGATCCGGACAAAAAACAACCGGAGCAGTACTTC
>-|TRBV5-1|TRBJ2-4|TRBD1
CASSLLIGQGARSGKNIQYF
TGCGCCAGCAGCTTGCTAATTGGACAGGGGGCGCGGTCTGGCAAAAACATTCAGTACTTC
>few|TRBV9|TRBJ2-7|-
CASSASGQAYEQYF
TGTGCCAGCAGCGCTTCGGGACAAGCCTACGAGCAGTACTTC
>-|TRBV30|TRBJ1-1|-
CAWSIQGNTEAFF
TGTGCCTGGAGCATTCAGGGTAACACTGAAGCTTTCTTT
>-|TRBV4-3|TRBJ2-1|TRBD2
CASSQQLAGGGEQFF
TGCGCCAGCAGCCAACAACTAGCGGGGGGCGGTGAGCAGTTCTTC
>-|TRBV10-1|TRBJ2-7|TRBD2
CASSVGWEGPSEQYF
TGCGCCAGCAGTGTTGGGTGGGAGGGCCCATCCGAGCAGTACTTC
>-|TRBV10-2|TRBJ2-3|TRBD1
CASSGDRGIDTDTQYF
TGCGCCAGCAGTGGGGACAGGGGAATCGACACAGATACGCAGTATTTT
>-|TRBV5-1|TRBJ2-3|TRBD2
CASSLIAGGVDTQYF
TGCGCCAGCAGCTTGATAGCGGGAGGGGTAGATACGCAGTATTTT
>-|TRBV28|TRBJ2-1|TRBD2
CASSSGTRAAGYNEQFF
TGTGCCAGCAGTTCCGGGACTAGAGCGGCGGGGTACAATGAGCAGTTCTTC
>-|TRBV6-1|TRBJ1-2|-
CASSPQGKIGGYTF
TGTGCCAGCAGCCCACAGGGAAAGATTGGCGGCTACACCTTC
>-|TRBV9|TRBJ1-3|-
CASSAERTVGNTIYF
TGTGCCAGCAGCGCCGAGAGGACAGTTGGAAACACCATATATTTT
>-|TRBV5-4|TRBJ2-2|TRBD1
CASSPRGGTGRTGELFF
TGTGCCAGCAGCCCCCGAGGGGGGACAGGGCGGACCGGGGAGCTGTTTTTT
>-|TRBV7-9|TRBJ2-5|TRBD2
CASSPAGGRETQYF
TGTGCCAGCAGCCCAGCGGGGGGGCGAGAGACCCAGTACTTC
>-|TRBV4-3|TRBJ1-4|-
CASSDRDKGDEKLFF
TGCGCCAGCAGCGACCGGGACAAAGGGGACGAAAAACTGTTTTTT
>-|TRBV6-1|TRBJ1-1|-
CASIITGNTEAFF
TGTGCCAGCATTATAACAGGGAACACTGAAGCTTTCTTT
>-|TRBV5-1|TRBJ1-5|-
CARGEAVRLSNQPQHF
TGCGCCAGGGGGGAGGCGGTACGATTGAGCAATCAGCCCCAGCATTTT
>-|TRBV4-3|TRBJ1-4|-
CASSQVRETNEKLFF
TGCGCCAGCAGCCAAGTTCGAGAAACTAATGAAAAACTGTTTTTT
>-|TRBV7-2|TRBJ1-1|-
CASSFGALTNTEAFF
TGTGCCAGCAGCTTTGGCGCACTAACAAACACTGAAGCTTTCTTT
>-|TRBV30|TRBJ2-7|-
CAWSATPGTYEQYF
TGTGCCTGGAGTGCCACTCCAGGTACCTACGAGCAGTACTTC
>-|TRBV6-5|TRBJ2-7|TRBD1
CASRGQGPTYEQYF
TGTGCCAGCAGAGGACAGGGGCCAACCTACGAGCAGTACTTC
>-|TRBV18|TRBJ2-5|-
CASSPAGETQYF
TGTGCCAGCTCACCAGCGGGAGAGACCCAGTACTTC
>few|TRBV18|TRBJ1-2|-
CASSLWRDYGYTF
TGTGCCAGCTCCCTGTGGAGAGACTATGGCTACACCTTC
>-|TRBV30|TRBJ1-1|TRBD1
CAWSVQGGYTEAFF
TGTGCCTGGAGTGTACAGGGGGGTTACACTGAAGCTTTCTTT
>once|TRBV25-1|TRBJ2-7|TRBD1
CASTPFSTGVGSYEQYF
TGTGCCAGCACCCCCTTCTCAACAGGGGTAGGGTCCTACGAGCAGTACTTC
>-|TRBV5-4|TRBJ1-2|-
CASSLEENYGYTF
TGTGCCAGCAGCTTGGAGGAGAACTATGGCTACACCTTC
>-|TRBV7-6|TRBJ2-1|-
CASSSLRNEQFF
TGTGCCAGCAGCTCCCTGAGAAATGAGCAGTTCTTC
>-|TRBV2|TRBJ1-3|-
CASSESAGPGNTIYF
TGTGCCAGCAGTGAATCTGCTGGCCCGGGAAACACCATATATTTT
>-|TRBV5-6|TRBJ2-6|TRBD2
CASSLLAGGLRTGANVLTF
TGTGCCAGCAGCTTGTTGGCGGGGGGGCTGAGGACCGGGGCCAACGTCCTGACTTTC
>-|TRBV28|TRBJ2-1|-
CASTPYQDSEQFF
TGTGCCAGCACCCCCTACCAGGACAGCGAGCAGTTCTTC
>-|TRBV14|TRBJ2-1|-
CASSLGELNEQFF
TGTGCCAGCAGCCTAGGGGAACTCAATGAGCAGTTCTTC
>-|TRBV10-3|TRBJ1-1|TRBD1
CAIRGTEDTEAFF
TGTGCCATCAGGGGGACAGAGGACACTGAAGCTTTCTTT
>-|TRBV18|TRBJ2-1|TRBD2
CASSPTPTSGWDNEQFF
TGTGCCAGCTCACCTACCCCGACTAGCGGGTGGGACAATGAGCAGTTCTTC
>-|TRBV30|TRBJ1-1|TRBD1
CAWSDRGDTEAFF
TGTGCCTGGAGTGACAGGGGGGACACTGAAGCTTTCTTT
>-|TRBV28|TRBJ1-1|-
CASSPPGTVEAFF
TGTGCCAGCAGTCCACCCGGGACTGTGGAAGCTTTCTTT
>-|TRBV10-3|TRBJ1-1|-
CAISEREGGTEAFF
TGTGCCATCAGTGAGAGGGAGGGTGGGACTGAAGCTTTCTTT
>-|TRBV5-6|TRBJ2-1|TRBD1
CASTPGQGHNEQFF
TGTGCCAGCACCCCAGGACAGGGGCACAATGAGCAGTTCTTC
>once|TRBV15|TRBJ2-3|-
CATSGRGQSTDTQYF
TGTGCCACCAGCGGGAGGGGACAAAGCACAGATACGCAGTATTTT
>few|TRBV7-9|TRBJ1-4|TRBD1
CASSFDGTGYEKLFF
TGTGCCAGCAGCTTCGACGGGACAGGGTATGAAAAACTGTTTTTT
>-|TRBV28|TRBJ1-1|TRBD1
CASSGTGGGNTEAFF
TGTGCCAGCAGTGGGACAGGGGGGGGGAACACTGAAGCTTTCTTT
>-|TRBV5-6|TRBJ2-7|TRBD2
CASRQANTGGVEQYF
TGTGCCAGCAGGCAGGCCAATACGGGAGGGGTCGAGCAGTACTTC
>-|TRBV5-1|TRBJ2-3|-
CASSSGTGSTSTDTQYF
TGCGCCAGCAGCTCCGGTACAGGGTCGACTAGCACAGATACGCAGTATTTT